This TCR beta chain was sequenced during a study of prognosis after radiotherapy for stage I lung cancer. Study information: Stage I lung tumors that were newly diagnosed and primary were found in around 15 patients, while about five patients had oligometastatic NSCLC after surgical resection of the primary tumor.

This clonotype was observed many times. The germline gives CDR1 SEHNR, CDR2 FQNEAQ (reference sequence). V was cut by 5 bases and J by 1 base, with 11 bases left in between. The CDR3 sequence is 14 residues long. Using two-round multiplex PCR, the authors amplified TCR beta CDR3 from genomic DNA. Round one of PCR was performed, and it used primers specific to each TRBV and TRBJ gene. TCRdb re-derived calls from the multiplex PCR reads in MiXCR, one entry per CDR3 protein. This table holds around 31,000 distinct CDR3 sequences, 40% to 60% found once. The V call is TRBV7-9, the J call TRBJ1-1; D remains ambiguous. The specimen comprised PBMCs, sampled before or after stereotactic body radiation therapy (not recorded which). The TCR originated in a donor aged 50 or older with non-small cell lung cancer. The CDR3 DNA reads TGTGCCAGCAGCCTCCCGGGAGAGAACACTGAAGCTTTCTTT. This translates into CASSLPGENTEAFF.